These T cell receptor beta chains were read from a single sample in a study of a mutant IDH1 vaccine in newly diagnosed glioma. These receptors have no known antigen. The assay was immunoSEQ multiplex PCR, and TCRdb's table has in-frame clones only and misses some. The sample consists of around 69,000 clones, roughly 86% of them appearing once. The source was PBMCs, collected from a glioma patient whose treatment included an IDH1 peptide vaccine. The receptors shown here come from a young man with glioma. Both conserved end residues are trimmed from each CDR3. Each record gives: J gene, V gene, clone size, CDR3 protein. Part of the rows lack a size; the others show once, few, many or a class for expanded clones.

>TRBJ2-7|TRBV28|NA
ASSRTYEQY
>TRBJ2-7|TRBV7-2|NA
ASSLENYYEQY
>TRBJ2-5|TRBV2|once
ASTRWAEETQY
>TRBJ2-7|TRBV5-6|NA
ASSPRGISYEQY
>TRBJ2-3|TRBV5-6|NA
ASSLGPSGFTDTQY
>TRBJ2-7|TRBV28|NA
ASRNRGRYEQY
>TRBJ1-1|TRBV30|once
AWSDRGPGTEAF
>TRBJ1-6|TRBV5-1|NA
ASSQSGTGEDSPLH
>TRBJ1-5|TRBV4-3|NA
ASSPDRGTPQH
>TRBJ1-2|TRBV7-3|few
ASSLRRVVQSGYT
>TRBJ1-5|TRBV18|NA
ASSPGLGNQPQH
>TRBJ2-4|TRBV9|NA
ASSVGGGVAKNIQY